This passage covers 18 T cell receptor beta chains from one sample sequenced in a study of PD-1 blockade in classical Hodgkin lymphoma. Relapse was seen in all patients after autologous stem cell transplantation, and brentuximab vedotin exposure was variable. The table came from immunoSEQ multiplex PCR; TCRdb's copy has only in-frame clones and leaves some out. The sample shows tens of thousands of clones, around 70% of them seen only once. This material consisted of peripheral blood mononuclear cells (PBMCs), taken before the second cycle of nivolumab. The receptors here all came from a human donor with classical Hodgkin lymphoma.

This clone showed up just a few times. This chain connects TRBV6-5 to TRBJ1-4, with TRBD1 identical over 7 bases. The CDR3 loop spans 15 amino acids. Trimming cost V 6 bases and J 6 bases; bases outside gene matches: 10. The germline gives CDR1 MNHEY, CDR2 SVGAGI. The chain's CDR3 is CASSLTGTADEKLFF. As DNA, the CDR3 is TGTGCCAGCAGCCTAACCGGGACAGCCGATGAAAAACTGTTTTTT.

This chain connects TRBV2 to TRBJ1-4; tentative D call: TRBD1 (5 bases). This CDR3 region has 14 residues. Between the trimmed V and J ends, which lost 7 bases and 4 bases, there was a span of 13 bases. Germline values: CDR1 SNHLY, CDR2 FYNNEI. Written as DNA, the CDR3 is TGTGCCAGCAACCGGGACTTTGGTAATGAAAAACTGTTTTTT. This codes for CASNRDFGNEKLFF.

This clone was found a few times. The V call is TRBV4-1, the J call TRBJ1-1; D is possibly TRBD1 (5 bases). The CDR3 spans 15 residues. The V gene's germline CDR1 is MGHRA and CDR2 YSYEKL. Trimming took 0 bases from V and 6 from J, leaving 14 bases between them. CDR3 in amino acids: CASSQDWGQYPEAFF. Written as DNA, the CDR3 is TGCGCCAGCAGCCAAGATTGGGGCCAGTACCCTGAAGCTTTCTTT.

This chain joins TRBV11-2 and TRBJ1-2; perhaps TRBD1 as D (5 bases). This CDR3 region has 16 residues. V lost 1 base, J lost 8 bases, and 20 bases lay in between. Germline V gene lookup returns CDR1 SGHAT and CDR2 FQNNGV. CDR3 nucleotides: TGTGCCAGCAGCTTAGGCCCAAGGGACCACTTCTCCGGCTACACCTTC. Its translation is CASSLGPRDHFSGYTF. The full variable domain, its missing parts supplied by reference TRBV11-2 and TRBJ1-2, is EAGVAQSPRYKIIEKRQSVAFWCNPISGHATLYWYQQILGQGPKLLIQFQNNGVVDDSQLPKDRFSAERLKGVDSTLKIQPAKLEDSAVYLCASSLGPRDHFSGYTFGSGTRLTVV.

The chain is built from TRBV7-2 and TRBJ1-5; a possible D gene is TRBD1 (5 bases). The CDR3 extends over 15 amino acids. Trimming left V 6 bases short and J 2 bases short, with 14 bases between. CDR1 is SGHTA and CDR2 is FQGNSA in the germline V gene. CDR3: CASREWDDGNQPQHF. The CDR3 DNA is TGTGCCAGCAGAGAATGGGACGATGGCAATCAGCCCCAGCATTTT.

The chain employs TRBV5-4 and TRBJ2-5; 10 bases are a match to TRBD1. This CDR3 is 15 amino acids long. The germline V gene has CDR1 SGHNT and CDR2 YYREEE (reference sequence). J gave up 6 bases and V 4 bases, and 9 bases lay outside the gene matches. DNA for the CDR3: TGTGCCAGCAGCGAAGGGACAGGGGTCCCGCAGACCCAGTACTTC. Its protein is CASSEGTGVPQTQYF.

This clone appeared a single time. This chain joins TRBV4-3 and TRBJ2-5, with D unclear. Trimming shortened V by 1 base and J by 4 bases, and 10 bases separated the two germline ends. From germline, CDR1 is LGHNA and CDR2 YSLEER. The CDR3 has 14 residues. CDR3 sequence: CASSQGLTRETQYF. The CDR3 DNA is TGCGCCAGCAGCCAAGGACTGACGCGAGAGACCCAGTACTTC.

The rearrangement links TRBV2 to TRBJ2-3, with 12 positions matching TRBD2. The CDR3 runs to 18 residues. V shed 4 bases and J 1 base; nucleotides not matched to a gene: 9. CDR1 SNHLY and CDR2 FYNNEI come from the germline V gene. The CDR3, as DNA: TGTGCCAGCAGTGTAGAGCTGAGGACTAGCGGGGGCACAGATACGCAGTATTTT. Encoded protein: CASSVELRTSGGTDTQYF. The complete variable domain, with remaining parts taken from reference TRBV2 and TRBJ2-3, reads EPEVTQTPSHQVTQMGQEVILRCVPISNHLYFYWYRQILGQKVEFLVSFYNNEISEKSEIFDDQFSVERPDGSNFTLKIRSTKLEDSAMYFCASSVELRTSGGTDTQYFGPGTRLTVL.

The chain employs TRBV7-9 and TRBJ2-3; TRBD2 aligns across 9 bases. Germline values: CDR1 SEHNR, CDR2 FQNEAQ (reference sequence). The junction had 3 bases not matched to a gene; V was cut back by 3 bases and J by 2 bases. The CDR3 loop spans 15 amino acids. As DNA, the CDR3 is TGTGCCAGCAGCTTCGGCGGGGGGGCCACAGATACGCAGTATTTT. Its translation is CASSFGGGATDTQYF.

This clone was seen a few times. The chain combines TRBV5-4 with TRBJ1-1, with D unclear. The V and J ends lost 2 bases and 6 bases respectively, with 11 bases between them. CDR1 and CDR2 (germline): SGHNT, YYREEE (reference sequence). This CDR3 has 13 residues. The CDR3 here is CASSLFGGAEAFF. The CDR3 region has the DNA TGTGCCAGCAGCTTATTCGGCGGCGCTGAAGCTTTCTTT.

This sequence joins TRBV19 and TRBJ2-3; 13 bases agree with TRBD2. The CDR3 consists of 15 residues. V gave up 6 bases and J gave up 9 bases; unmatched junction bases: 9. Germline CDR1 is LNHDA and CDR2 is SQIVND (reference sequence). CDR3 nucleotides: TGTGCCAGTAGCTTACTAGCGGGGGGGCCGAAAACGCAGTATTTT. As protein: CASSLLAGGPKTQYF. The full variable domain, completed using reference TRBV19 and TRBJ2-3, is DGGITQSPKYLFRKEGQNVTLSCEQNLNHDAMYWYRQDPGQGLRLIYYSQIVNDFQKGDIAEGYSVSREKKESFPLTVTSAQKNPTAFYLCASSLLAGGPKTQYFGPGTRLTVL.

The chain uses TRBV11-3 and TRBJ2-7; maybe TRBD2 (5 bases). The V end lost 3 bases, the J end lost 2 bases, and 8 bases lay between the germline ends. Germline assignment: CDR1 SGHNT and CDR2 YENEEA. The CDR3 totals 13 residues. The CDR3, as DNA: TGTGCCAGCAGCTTTCGGGATGCCTACGAGCAGTACTTC. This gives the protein CASSFRDAYEQYF. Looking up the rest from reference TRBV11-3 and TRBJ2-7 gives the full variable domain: EAGVVQSPRYKIIEKKQPVAFWCNPISGHNTLYWYLQNLGQGPELLIRYENEEAVDDSQLPKDRFSAERLKGVDSTLKIQPAELGDSAVYLCASSFRDAYEQYFGPGTRLTVT.

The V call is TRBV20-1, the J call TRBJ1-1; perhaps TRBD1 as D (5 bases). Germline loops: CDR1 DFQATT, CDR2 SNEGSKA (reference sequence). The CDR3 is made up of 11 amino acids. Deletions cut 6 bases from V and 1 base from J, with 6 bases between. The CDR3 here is CSADRNTEAFF. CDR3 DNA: TGCAGTGCCGACAGGAACACTGAAGCTTTCTTT.

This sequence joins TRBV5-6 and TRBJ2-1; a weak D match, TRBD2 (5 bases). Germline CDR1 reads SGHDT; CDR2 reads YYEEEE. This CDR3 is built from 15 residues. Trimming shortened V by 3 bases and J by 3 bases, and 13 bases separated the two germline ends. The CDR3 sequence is CASSSQGGGYNEQFF. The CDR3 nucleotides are TGTGCCAGCAGCTCGCAAGGAGGTGGCTACAATGAGCAGTTCTTC.

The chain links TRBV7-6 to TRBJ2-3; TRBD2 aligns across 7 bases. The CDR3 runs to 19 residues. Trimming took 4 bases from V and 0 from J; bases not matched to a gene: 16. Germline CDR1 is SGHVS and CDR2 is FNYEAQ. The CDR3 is CASSSPITATSLSTDTQYF. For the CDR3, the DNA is TGTGCCAGCAGCTCACCGATCACCGCGACTAGCCTGAGCACAGATACGCAGTATTTT.

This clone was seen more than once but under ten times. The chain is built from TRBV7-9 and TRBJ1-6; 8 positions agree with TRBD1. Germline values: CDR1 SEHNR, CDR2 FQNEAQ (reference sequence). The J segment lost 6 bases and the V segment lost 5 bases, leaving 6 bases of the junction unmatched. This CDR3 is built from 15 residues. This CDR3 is CASSRTDRGNSPLHF. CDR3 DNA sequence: TGTGCCAGCAGCCGCACAGACAGGGGTAATTCACCCCTCCACTTT.

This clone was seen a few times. The CDR3, as DNA: TGTGCCAGCAGCGTAGGAACCGCGGGGGCGTCAGATACGCAGTATTTT. It specifies CASSVGTAGASDTQYF. V usage is TRBV9 and J usage is TRBJ2-3, with D possibly matching TRBD2 (7 bases). This CDR3 is 16 amino acids long. The germline gives CDR1 SGDLS, CDR2 YYNGEE. V lost 0 bases and J 4 bases, leaving 15 bases between the germline ends.

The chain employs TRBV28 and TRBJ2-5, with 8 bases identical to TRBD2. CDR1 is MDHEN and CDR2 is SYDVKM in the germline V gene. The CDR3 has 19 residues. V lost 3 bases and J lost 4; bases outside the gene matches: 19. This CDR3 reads CASSFPGHRRGGVAETQYF. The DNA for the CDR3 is TGTGCCAGCAGTTTTCCCGGGCATCGCCGGGGGGGGGTGGCAGAGACCCAGTACTTC.